Listed here are 11 T cell receptor beta chains from one sample, sequenced in a study of T cells in Graves' hyperthyroidism and ophthalmopathy. Amplified TCR beta CDR3 regions derived from RNA transcripts. Using the HTBI primer set, a first-round RT-PCR was run on the TCR CDR3. TCRdb fed the multiplex PCR reads into MiXCR, producing one record per CDR3 protein. This sample carries a few hundred thousand distinct CDR3 sequences, about 15% of them seen once, and the ten largest clones take approximately 5.7%. The sequencing sample was made of blood. These receptors came from a woman between 25 and 40 years old with Graves' hyperthyroidism that later progressed to Graves' ophthalmopathy.

This clonotype was recorded at least ten times. J is TRBJ1-5 and V is TRBV15; D gene unclear. Germline V gene lookup returns CDR1 LNHNV and CDR2 YYDKDF (reference sequence). The V and J ends lost 0 bases and 5 bases respectively, with 8 bases between them. There are 14 residues in the CDR3. CDR3 sequence: CATSRDRMDQPQHF. The CDR3 DNA sequence: TGTGCCACCAGCAGAGATCGGATGGATCAGCCCCAGCATTTT.

This clonotype appeared many times. J is TRBJ2-1 and V is TRBV10-1, with TRBD2 matching 15 bases. There are 19 residues in the CDR3. With V trimmed by 6 bases and J by 5 bases, 14 bases remained unmatched. Looked up from germline, CDR1 is WNHNN and CDR2 is SYGVQD (reference sequence). CDR3 coding DNA: TGCGCCAGCAGGGGGGGGCGGACTAGCGGGAGGGGATCCCACAATGAGCAGTTCTTC. This encodes CASRGGRTSGRGSHNEQFF.

This clonotype was detected many times. V usage is TRBV29-1 and J usage is TRBJ1-1; D ambiguous. There are 12 residues in the CDR3. The germline gives CDR1 SQVTM, CDR2 ANQGSEA. V dropped 7 bases and J dropped 4 bases, with 13 bases sitting between them. CDR3 nucleotide sequence: TGCAGCGCCCGGACGCTGGCCACTGAAGCTTTCTTT. This gives the protein CSARTLATEAFF. Full variable domain (rest looked up from reference TRBV29-1 and TRBJ1-1): SAVISQKPSRDICQRGTSLTIQCQVDSQVTMMFWYRQQPGQSLTLIATANQGSEATYESGFVIDKFPISRPNLTFSTLTVSNMSPEDSSIYLCSARTLATEAFFGQGTRLTVV.

This clonotype appeared many times. V and J are TRBV7-8 and TRBJ1-1; a weak D match, TRBD1 (5 bases). This CDR3 has 14 residues. CDR1 and CDR2 (germline): SGHVS, FQNEAQ. Trimming cost V 2 bases and J 10 bases, with 17 bases left between them. The CDR3 bases are TGTGCCAGCAGCTTAACCGGGACGGGCGTATCAGCTTTCTTT. Translating gives CASSLTGTGVSAFF.

This clonotype was recorded many times. The chain combines TRBV6-1 with TRBJ2-3, with TRBD2 matching 7 bases. The V and J ends lost 0 bases and 3 bases, in that order; junction bases with no gene match: 6. This CDR3 has 16 residues. The germline CDR1 and CDR2 sequences are MNHNS and SASEGT. The CDR3 region is CASSEARGSGTDTQYF. CDR3 nucleotide sequence: TGTGCCAGCAGTGAAGCGCGCGGGAGTGGGACAGATACGCAGTATTTT.

About this clonotype itself: This could be a read error, since a much larger clone is one nucleotide away. The genes are TRBV2 and TRBJ2-2; 7 bases agree with TRBD1. The CDR3 consists of 15 residues. CDR1 and CDR2 from the germline V gene are SNHLY and FYNNEI. CDR3 sequence (DNA): TGTACCAGCAGTGAGGGACAGAAGAACACCGGGGAGCTGTTTTTT. Residues: CTSSEGQKNTGELFF.

The chain employs TRBV7-3 and TRBJ2-7, with 8 bases matching TRBD1. This CDR3 has 14 amino acids. V lost 0 bases, J lost 4 bases, and 2 bases stayed unmatched. The V gene's germline CDR1 is SGHTA and CDR2 FQGTGA. The CDR3 nucleotides are TGTGCCAGCAGCTTAACGGACAGGGATTACGAGCAGTACTTC. This sequence encodes CASSLTDRDYEQYF. Full variable domain (missing parts from reference TRBV7-3 and TRBJ2-7): GAGVSQTPSNKVTEKGKYVELRCDPISGHTALYWYRQSLGQGPEFLIYFQGTGAADDSGLPNDRFFAVRPEGSVSTLKIQRTERGDSAVYLCASSLTDRDYEQYFGPGTRLTVT.

The chain recombines TRBV27 with TRBJ1-2; D is unclear. The CDR3 has 14 residues. Germline lookup yields CDR1 MNHEY and CDR2 SMNVEV (reference sequence). The V and J ends lost 6 bases and 4 bases respectively, with 15 bases between them. CDR3: CASSWARGGYGYTF. DNA of the CDR3: TGTGCCAGCAGCTGGGCCCGGGGAGGCTATGGCTACACCTTC.

At least ten counts were recorded for this clonotype. The rearrangement uses TRBV20-1 and TRBJ2-5; 9 nucleotides align to TRBD2. The germline CDR1 and CDR2 sequences are DFQATT and SNEGSKA (reference sequence). J was trimmed by 5 bases and V by 6 bases; bases with no gene match: 7. The length of the CDR3 is 13 residues. The CDR3 bases are TGCAGTGCCGAGGGACTAGCTCCGGAGACCCAGTACTTC. Amino acids: CSAEGLAPETQYF.

This clonotype was detected ten times or more. V usage is TRBV27 and J usage is TRBJ1-2; TRBD1 might be the D (6 bases). CDR1 MNHEY and CDR2 SMNVEV come from the germline V gene (reference sequence). The CDR3 is made up of 15 amino acids. V was clipped by 5 bases and J by 8 bases, with 21 bases between them. The CDR3 DNA follows: TGTGCCAGCAGTGCACCCGGGACAAGAGGGCGCGGCTACACCTTC. It translates to CASSAPGTRGRGYTF.

This clonotype was counted ten times or more. The chain carries TRBV6-1 and TRBJ1-1; D ambiguous. Germline V gene lookup returns CDR1 MNHNS and CDR2 SASEGT. The CDR3 is made up of 16 amino acids. V lost 6 bases and J 0 bases, leaving 17 bases between the germline ends. CDR3 sequence reads: CASSPDGPGMNTEAFF. The DNA of the CDR3 is TGTGCCAGCAGCCCCGACGGACCAGGCATGAACACTGAAGCTTTCTTT.